This T cell receptor (beta chain) was sequenced for a study of T cell responses to AZD1222 COVID-19 vaccine. Notes on the study in general: There were repertoire samples only from the period after the peak T cell response. White British donors predominated, females outnumbered males, and clonal diversity was possibly underestimated. Vaccine-associated CD4 TCRs spanned spike, dominant at 160-218 and 743-854. Nearly half of the spike-specific TCRs reportedly recognize variant regions that carry no mutations.

TCRdb's table, derived via immunoSEQ multiplex PCR, lists solely in-frame clones and lacks some. The sample has 140,000 to 150,000 clones, 75% to 95% seen once. Trimming took off 6 bases at V and 1 base at J, with 12 bases between the two ends. Germline V gene sequence: CDR1 MNHEY, CDR2 SMNVEV (reference sequence). This CDR3 region has 15 residues. As regards this clone: The target antigen is unknown.

The sequences come from peripheral blood, collected on day 0 of MenACWY control vaccination. The chain is built from TRBV27 and TRBJ1-4, with D maybe TRBD1 (5 bases). The sequence was collected from an adult in good health. The CDR3 is CASRPSGGTNEKLFF. The CDR3 DNA follows: TGTGCCAGCAGACCCTCCGGGGGAACTAATGAAAAACTGTTTTTT.